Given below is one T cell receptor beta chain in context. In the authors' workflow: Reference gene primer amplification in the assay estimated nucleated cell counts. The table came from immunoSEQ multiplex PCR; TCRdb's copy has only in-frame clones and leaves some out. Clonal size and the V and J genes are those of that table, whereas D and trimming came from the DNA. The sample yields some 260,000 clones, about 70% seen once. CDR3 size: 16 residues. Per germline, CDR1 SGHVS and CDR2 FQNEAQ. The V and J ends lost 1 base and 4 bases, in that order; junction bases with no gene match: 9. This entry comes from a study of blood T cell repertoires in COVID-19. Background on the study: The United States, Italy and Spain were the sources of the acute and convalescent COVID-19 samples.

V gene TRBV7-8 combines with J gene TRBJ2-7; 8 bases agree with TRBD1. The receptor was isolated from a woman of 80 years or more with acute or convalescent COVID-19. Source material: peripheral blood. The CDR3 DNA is TGTGCCAGCAGCTTAGGGACAGGGATTTTCTGGTACGAGCAGTACTTC. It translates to CASSLGTGIFWYEQYF.